This T cell receptor (beta chain) was captured in a study of cytomegalovirus exposure and HLA in healthy donors. Whole-study results and caveats: When a later analysis was performed, an Asian-associated ancestry cluster reportedly had fewer N-insertions than the roughly 630-donor mean. A likely sequencing artifact accounted for one observed cluster of highly shared sequence variants.

The junction had 3 bases not matched to a gene; V was cut back by 6 bases and J by 4 bases. Germline CDR1 reads MNHEY; CDR2 reads SVGAGI. The length of the CDR3 is 13 residues. PCR was performed using 60 Vbeta and 13 Jbeta primers. Repertoires were generated with immunoSEQ multiplex PCR, while TCRdb's copy carries only in-frame clones and drops some. The data show 85,000 to 90,000 clones, over 80% seen once. Concerning this clone: Its antigen is as yet unknown.

The V call is TRBV6-5, the J call TRBJ1-3, with TRBD1 matching 7 bases. The sequencing input was PBMCs. This clonotype originated in a man between 18 and 29 years old in good health and CMV-seronegative. Here the CDR3 DNA reads TGTGCCAGCAGCGGGACAGCCGGAAACACCATATATTTT. It specifies CASSGTAGNTIYF.